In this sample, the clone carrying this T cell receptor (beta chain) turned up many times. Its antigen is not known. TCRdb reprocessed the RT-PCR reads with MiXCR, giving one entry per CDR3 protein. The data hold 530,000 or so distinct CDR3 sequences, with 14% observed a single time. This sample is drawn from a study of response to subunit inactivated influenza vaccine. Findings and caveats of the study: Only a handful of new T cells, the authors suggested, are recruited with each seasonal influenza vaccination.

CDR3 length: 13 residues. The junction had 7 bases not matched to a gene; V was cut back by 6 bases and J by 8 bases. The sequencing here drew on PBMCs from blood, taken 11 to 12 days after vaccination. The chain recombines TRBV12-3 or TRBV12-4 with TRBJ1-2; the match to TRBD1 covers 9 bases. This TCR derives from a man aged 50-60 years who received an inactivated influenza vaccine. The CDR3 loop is CASRGDRAGGYTF. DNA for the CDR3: TGTGCCAGCAGAGGGGACAGGGCAGGCGGCTACACCTTC.